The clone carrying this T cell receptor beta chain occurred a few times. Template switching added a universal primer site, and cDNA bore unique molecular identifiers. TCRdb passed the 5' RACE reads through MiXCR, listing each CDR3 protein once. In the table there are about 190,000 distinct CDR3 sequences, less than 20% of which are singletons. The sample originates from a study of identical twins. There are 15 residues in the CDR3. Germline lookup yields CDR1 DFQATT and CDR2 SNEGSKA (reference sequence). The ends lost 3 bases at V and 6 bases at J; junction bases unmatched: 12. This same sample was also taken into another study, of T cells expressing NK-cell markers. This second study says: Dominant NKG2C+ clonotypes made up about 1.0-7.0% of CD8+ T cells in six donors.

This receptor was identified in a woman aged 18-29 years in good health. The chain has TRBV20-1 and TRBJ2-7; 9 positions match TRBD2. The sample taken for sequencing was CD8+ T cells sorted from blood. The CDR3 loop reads CSARDSGRTRGEQYF. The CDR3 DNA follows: TGCAGTGCTAGGGATAGCGGGAGAACAAGAGGCGAGCAGTACTTC.